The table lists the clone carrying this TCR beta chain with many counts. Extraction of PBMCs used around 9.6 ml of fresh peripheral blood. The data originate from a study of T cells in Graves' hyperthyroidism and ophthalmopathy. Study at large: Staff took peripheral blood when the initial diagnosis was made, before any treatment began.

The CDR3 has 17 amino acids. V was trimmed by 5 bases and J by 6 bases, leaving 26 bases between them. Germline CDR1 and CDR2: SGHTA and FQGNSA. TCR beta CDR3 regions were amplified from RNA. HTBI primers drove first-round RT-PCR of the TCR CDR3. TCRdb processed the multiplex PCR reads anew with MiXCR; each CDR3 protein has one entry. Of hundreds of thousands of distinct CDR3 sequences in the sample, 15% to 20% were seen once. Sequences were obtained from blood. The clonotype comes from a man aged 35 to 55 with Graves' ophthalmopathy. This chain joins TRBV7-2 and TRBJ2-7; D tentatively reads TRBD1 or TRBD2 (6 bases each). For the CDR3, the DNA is TGTGCCAGCAGCACCGTCCTCGGGGGCGCGAGATTCGGCGAGCAGTACTTC. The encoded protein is CASSTVLGGARFGEQYF.